The 16 T cell receptor beta chains given below trace back to one sample, sequenced in a study of Graves' ophthalmopathy and Graves' hyperthyroidism. TCR beta CDR3 regions were amplified from RNA transcripts. First-round RT-PCR used HTBI primers; second-round multiplex PCR followed. TCRdb re-analysed the multiplex PCR reads in MiXCR, keeping a single row per CDR3 protein. The top ten hold roughly 6.9% of the sample, which has fewer than 650,000 distinct CDR3 sequences, 22% seen once. Sequencing was carried out using peripheral blood. These receptors all come from a woman aged 18-29 years with stable Graves' hyperthyroidism. Some clones in this sample may be carry-over from other donors' samples.

This clonotype was detected only a few times. The chain uses TRBV9 and TRBJ1-1; tentatively, D is TRBD1 (6 bases). Germline V gives CDR1 SGDLS, CDR2 YYNGEE. V was pared by 3 bases and J by 4 bases, with 19 bases between. The CDR3 covers 16 residues. The DNA of the CDR3 is TGTGCCAGCAGCGCCGCCGGGGGGCTGGGATTCACTGAAGCTTTCTTT. It specifies CASSAAGGLGFTEAFF.

As for this clonotype: One end of the junction is discordant with germline, which a read error may explain. The chain employs TRBV12-3 or TRBV12-4 and TRBJ1-1; D unclear. The CDR3 is 14 amino acids. The CDR3 coding sequence is TGTGCCAGCAGTGAAGGACCCCTGAACGCTGAAGCTTTCTTT. Protein product: CASSEGPLNAEAFF.

This clonotype was found many times. The V gene is TRBV27, the J gene TRBJ1-6; D is ambiguous. The CDR3 runs 13 residues. The V and J ends lost 4 bases and 6 bases respectively, with 7 bases between them. Germline CDR1 reads MNHEY; CDR2 reads SMNVEV (reference sequence). The CDR3 DNA is TGTGCCAGCAGTTCCCCTCCTAATTCACCCCTCCACTTT. Its protein is CASSSPPNSPLHF.

This clonotype has a handful of counts. The CDR3 nucleotides are TGCAGTGCCCCTAGGAACAGGGGTTTTACTGAAGCTTTCTTT. This gives the protein CSAPRNRGFTEAFF. The chain recombines TRBV20-1 with TRBJ1-1; TRBD1 aligns across 7 bases. The CDR3 is made up of 14 amino acids. Germline CDR1 and CDR2: DFQATT and SNEGSKA (reference sequence). After removal of 6 bases from V and 5 bases from J, the junction contained 12 bases not matched to a gene.

This clonotype came up many times. At one end the junction does not follow the germline gene, possibly because of a read error. The rearrangement joins TRBV5-1 to TRBJ2-5; D is undetermined. The CDR3 extends over 11 amino acids. From germline, CDR1 is SGHRS and CDR2 YFSETQ. CDR3 coding DNA: TGTGCCAGCAGCTCCCAAGAGACCCAGTACTTC. Translation: CASSSQETQYF.

This clonotype was picked up many times. This chain uses TRBV28 with TRBJ2-5; maybe TRBD1 (6 bases). The CDR3 has 17 residues. Germline V lookup: CDR1 MDHEN, CDR2 SYDVKM. V was clipped by 5 bases and J by 5 bases, with 24 bases between them. The CDR3 spells CASSPPSRQDPAETQYF. CDR3 sequence (DNA): TGTGCCAGCAGTCCACCCTCCCGACAGGACCCTGCGGAGACCCAGTACTTC.

The chain links TRBV14 to TRBJ1-3; D uncertain. The CDR3 totals 18 residues. The V end was cut by 2 bases, the J end by 1 base, with 18 bases between. The germline V gene encodes CDR1 SGHDN and CDR2 FVKESK. The CDR3: CASSQNAGPFLSGNTIYF. The CDR3 coding sequence is TGTGCCAGCAGCCAAAACGCCGGTCCCTTCCTATCTGGAAACACCATATATTTT. Full variable domain (rest looked up from reference TRBV14 and TRBJ1-3): EAGVTQFPSHSVIEKGQTVTLRCDPISGHDNLYWYRRVMGKEIKFLLHFVKESKQDESGMPNNRFLAERTGGTYSTLKVQPAELEDSGVYFCASSQNAGPFLSGNTIYFGEGSWLTVV.

This clonotype was detected many times. This chain uses TRBV2 with TRBJ1-1; the D is unclear. Germline V CDR1 and CDR2: SNHLY, FYNNEI. The CDR3 extends over 14 amino acids. V was clipped by 3 bases and J by 0 bases, with 8 bases between them. CDR3 protein: CASSEGMMNTEAFF. CDR3 DNA sequence: TGTGCCAGCAGTGAGGGGATGATGAACACTGAAGCTTTCTTT.

This clonotype was observed a handful of times. The J gene is TRBJ1-5, the V gene TRBV20-1, with a possible D match to TRBD1 (5 bases). V was shortened by 6 bases and J by 0 bases, with 12 bases between the two germline ends. CDR3 size: 14 residues. Per germline, CDR1 DFQATT and CDR2 SNEGSKA (reference sequence). The CDR3, as DNA: TGCAGTGCCGGGACTTTTTATAGCAATCAGCCCCAGCATTTT. This translates into CSAGTFYSNQPQHF.

This clonotype has a count of ten or more. CDR3 DNA: TGCGCCAGCAGCTTGGAGGGCAGAACCCAAGAGACCCAGTACTTC. It specifies CASSLEGRTQETQYF. This chain connects TRBV5-1 to TRBJ2-5; unclear D gene. Per germline, CDR1 SGHRS and CDR2 YFSETQ. V lost 0 bases to trimming and J lost 1 base, with 10 bases between them. This CDR3 has 15 amino acids.

This sequence joins TRBV19 and TRBJ1-5; D possibly corresponds to TRBD1 (6 bases). The CDR3 is 15 residues long. Germline V gene sequence: CDR1 LNHDA, CDR2 SQIVND (reference sequence). V lost 3 bases and J 1 base, leaving 10 bases between the germline ends. The chain's CDR3 is CASSIGGQSNQPQHF. The DNA for the CDR3 is TGTGCCAGTAGTATCGGCGGACAGAGCAATCAGCCCCAGCATTTT.

In this sample, this clonotype turned up many times. The rearrangement uses TRBV15 and TRBJ2-7; D is undetermined. Between the trimmed V and J ends, which lost 1 base and 5 bases, there was a span of 9 bases. This CDR3 contains 13 residues. The V gene's germline CDR1 is LNHNV and CDR2 YYDKDF (reference sequence). The CDR3 spells CATSRGLVDEQYF. CDR3 bases: TGTGCCACCAGCAGAGGGTTGGTGGACGAGCAGTACTTC.

The table lists this clonotype with a count of one. The rearrangement links TRBV28 to TRBJ2-5; D may be TRBD1 or TRBD2 (5 bases each). This CDR3 contains 13 residues. With 2 bases removed from V and 4 bases from J, the gap between germline ends came to 8 bases. The germline V gene has CDR1 MDHEN and CDR2 SYDVKM. The CDR3 nucleotides are TGTGCCAGCAGTTTACCAGGGAGAGAGACCCAGTACTTC. This encodes CASSLPGRETQYF.

At least ten counts were recorded for this clonotype. This chain connects TRBV28 to TRBJ2-2; D may be TRBD2 (5 bases). Germline CDR1 reads MDHEN; CDR2 reads SYDVKM. The CDR3 length is 15 residues. The ends were cut back, 7 bases at V and 3 bases at J, with 15 bases in the middle. The CDR3 spells CASTTADGHTGELFF. CDR3 coding DNA: TGTGCCAGCACTACAGCGGACGGACACACCGGGGAGCTGTTTTTT.

This clonotype was recorded at least ten times. The J gene is TRBJ2-5, the V gene TRBV2; TRBD2 aligns across 9 bases. Germline-derived CDR1 and CDR2 are SNHLY and FYNNEI. This CDR3 is built from 15 residues. V shed 4 bases, J shed 0 bases, and the junction held 3 bases outside the gene matches. This CDR3 is CASSGLAGYQETQYF. CDR3 sequence (DNA): TGTGCCAGCAGTGGGCTAGCGGGGTACCAAGAGACCCAGTACTTC. The whole variable domain, filled in from reference TRBV2 and TRBJ2-5, reads EPEVTQTPSHQVTQMGQEVILRCVPISNHLYFYWYRQILGQKVEFLVSFYNNEISEKSEIFDDQFSVERPDGSNFTLKIRSTKLEDSAMYFCASSGLAGYQETQYFGPGTRLLVL.

The rearrangement uses TRBV6-2 or TRBV6-3 and TRBJ2-5, with 11 bases fitting TRBD2. Germline assignment: CDR1 MNHEY and CDR2 SVGEGT. V was clipped by 6 bases and J by 3 bases; unmatched bases: 3. The CDR3 spans 14 residues. The CDR3 reads CASRLLAGEETQYF. The CDR3 DNA is TGTGCCAGCAGGCTACTAGCGGGGGAAGAGACCCAGTACTTC.